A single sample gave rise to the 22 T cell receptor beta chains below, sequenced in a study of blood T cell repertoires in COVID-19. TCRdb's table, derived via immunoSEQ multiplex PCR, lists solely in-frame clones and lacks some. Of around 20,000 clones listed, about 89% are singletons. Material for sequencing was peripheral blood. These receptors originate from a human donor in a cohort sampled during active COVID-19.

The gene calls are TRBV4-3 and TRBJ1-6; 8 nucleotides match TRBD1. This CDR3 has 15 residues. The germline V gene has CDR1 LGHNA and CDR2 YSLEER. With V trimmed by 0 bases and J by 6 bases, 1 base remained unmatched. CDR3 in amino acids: CASSQEGTGNSPLHF. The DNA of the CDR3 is TGCGCCAGCAGCCAAGAGGGGACAGGTAATTCACCCCTCCACTTT.

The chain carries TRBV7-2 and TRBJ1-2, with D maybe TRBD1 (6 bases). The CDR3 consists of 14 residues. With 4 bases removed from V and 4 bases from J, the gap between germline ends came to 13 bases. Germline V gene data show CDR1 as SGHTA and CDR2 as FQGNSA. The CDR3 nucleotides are TGTGCCAGCAGCTACTCCTGGACAGCCTATGGCTACACCTTC. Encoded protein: CASSYSWTAYGYTF.

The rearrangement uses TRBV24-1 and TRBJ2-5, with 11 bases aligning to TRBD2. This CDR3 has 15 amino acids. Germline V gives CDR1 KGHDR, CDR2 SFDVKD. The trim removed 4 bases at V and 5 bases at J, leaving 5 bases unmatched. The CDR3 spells CATSDEGLAVETQYF. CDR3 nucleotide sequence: TGTGCCACCAGTGACGAGGGACTAGCGGTGGAGACCCAGTACTTC.

Here the CDR3 reads CATSEPGTSGSRFYNEQFF. CDR3 DNA: TGTGCCACCAGTGAGCCCGGGACTAGCGGGAGTAGGTTCTACAATGAGCAGTTCTTC. The gene calls are TRBV24-1 and TRBJ2-1; 14 bases line up with TRBD2. CDR1 is KGHDR, CDR2 SFDVKD, per germline. After removal of 4 bases from V and 3 bases from J, the junction contained 10 bases not matched to a gene. The CDR3 loop spans 19 amino acids.

The CDR3 nucleotides read TGTGCCAGCTCACCACGATCGGCGGGAGGGCCCACAGATACGCAGTATTTT. It encodes CASSPRSAGGPTDTQYF. This chain uses TRBV18 with TRBJ2-3; 9 nucleotides match TRBD2. This CDR3 region has 17 residues. CDR1 is KGHSH and CDR2 is LQKENI in the germline V gene. Unmatched junction bases numbered 7, after V lost 1 base and J lost 2 bases.

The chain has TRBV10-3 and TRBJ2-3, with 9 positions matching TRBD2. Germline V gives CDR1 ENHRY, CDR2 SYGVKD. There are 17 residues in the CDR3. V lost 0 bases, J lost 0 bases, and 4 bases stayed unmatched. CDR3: CAISESTSGPSTDTQYF. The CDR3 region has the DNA TGTGCCATCAGTGAGTCGACTAGCGGACCTAGCACAGATACGCAGTATTTT.

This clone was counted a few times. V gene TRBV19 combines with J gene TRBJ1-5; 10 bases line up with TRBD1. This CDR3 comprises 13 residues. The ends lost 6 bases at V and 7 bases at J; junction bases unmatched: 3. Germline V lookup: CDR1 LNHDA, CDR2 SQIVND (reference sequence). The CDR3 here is CASRWGQGQPQHF. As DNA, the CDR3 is TGTGCCAGTAGGTGGGGACAGGGGCAGCCCCAGCATTTT.

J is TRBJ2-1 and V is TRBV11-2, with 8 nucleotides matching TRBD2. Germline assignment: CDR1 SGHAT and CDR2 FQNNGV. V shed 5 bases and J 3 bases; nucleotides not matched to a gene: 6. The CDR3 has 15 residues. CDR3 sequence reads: CASSPQRGFYNEQFF. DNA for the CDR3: TGTGCCAGCAGCCCGCAGCGGGGGTTCTACAATGAGCAGTTCTTC. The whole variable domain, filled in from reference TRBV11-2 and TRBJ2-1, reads EAGVAQSPRYKIIEKRQSVAFWCNPISGHATLYWYQQILGQGPKLLIQFQNNGVVDDSQLPKDRFSAERLKGVDSTLKIQPAKLEDSAVYLCASSPQRGFYNEQFFGPGTRLTVL.

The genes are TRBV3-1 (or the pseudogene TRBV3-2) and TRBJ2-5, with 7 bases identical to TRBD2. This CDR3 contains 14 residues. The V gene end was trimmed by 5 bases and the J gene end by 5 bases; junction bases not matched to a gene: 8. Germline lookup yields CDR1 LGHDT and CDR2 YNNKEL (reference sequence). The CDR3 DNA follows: TGTGCCAGCAGCTCCCGACTAGCCCGGGAGACCCAGTACTTC. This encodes CASSSRLARETQYF.

DNA of the CDR3: TGTGCCAGCAGGAGGGGGAATGAGCAGTTCTTC. Its translation: CASRRGNEQFF. The rearrangement uses TRBV12-3 or TRBV12-4 and TRBJ2-1; TRBD1 is a possible D gene (6 bases). The V end lost 6 bases, the J end lost 7 bases, and 7 bases lay between the germline ends. The CDR3 loop spans 11 amino acids.

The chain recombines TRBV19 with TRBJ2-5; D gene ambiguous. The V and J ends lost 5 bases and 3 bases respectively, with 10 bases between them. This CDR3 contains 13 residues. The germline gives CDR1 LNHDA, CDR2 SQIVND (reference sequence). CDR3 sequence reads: CASSSNPKETQYF. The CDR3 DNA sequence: TGTGCCAGTAGTTCAAATCCAAAAGAGACCCAGTACTTC.

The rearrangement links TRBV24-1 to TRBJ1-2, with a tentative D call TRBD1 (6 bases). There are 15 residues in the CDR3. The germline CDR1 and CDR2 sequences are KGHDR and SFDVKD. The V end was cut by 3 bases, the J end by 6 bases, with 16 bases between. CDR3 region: CATSDGFGRQDGYTF. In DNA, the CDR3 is TGTGCCACCAGTGATGGGTTTGGGCGACAGGATGGCTACACCTTC.

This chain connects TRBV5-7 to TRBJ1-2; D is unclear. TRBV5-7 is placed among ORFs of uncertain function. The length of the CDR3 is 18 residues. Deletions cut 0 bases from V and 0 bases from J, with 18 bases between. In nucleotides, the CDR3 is TGTGCCAGCAGCTTGGCCATTGGCAGGATTGTAGCTAACTATGGCTACACCTTC. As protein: CASSLAIGRIVANYGYTF.

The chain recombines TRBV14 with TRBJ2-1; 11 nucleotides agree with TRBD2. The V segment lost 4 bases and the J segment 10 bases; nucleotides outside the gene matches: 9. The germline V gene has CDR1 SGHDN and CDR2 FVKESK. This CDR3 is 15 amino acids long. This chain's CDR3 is CASSLGLAGGGEQFF. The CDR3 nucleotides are TGTGCCAGCAGCCTTGGACTAGCGGGCGGCGGGGAGCAGTTCTTC. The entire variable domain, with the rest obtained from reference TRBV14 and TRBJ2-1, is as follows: EAGVTQFPSHSVIEKGQTVTLRCDPISGHDNLYWYRRVMGKEIKFLLHFVKESKQDESGMPNNRFLAERTGGTYSTLKVQPAELEDSGVYFCASSLGLAGGGEQFFGPGTRLTVL.

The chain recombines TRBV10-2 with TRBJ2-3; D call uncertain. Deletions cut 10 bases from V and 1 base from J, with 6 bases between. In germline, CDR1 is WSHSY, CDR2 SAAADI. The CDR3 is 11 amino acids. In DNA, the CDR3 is TGCGCCACCCAGGGCACAGATACGCAGTATTTT. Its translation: CATQGTDTQYF.

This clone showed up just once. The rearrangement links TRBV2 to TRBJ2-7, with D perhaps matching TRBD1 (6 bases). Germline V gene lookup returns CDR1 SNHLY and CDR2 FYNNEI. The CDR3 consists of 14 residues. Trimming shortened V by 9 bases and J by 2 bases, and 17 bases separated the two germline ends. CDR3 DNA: TGTGCCAGTTGTAGGGGGACGGGCCCCTACGAGCAGTACGTC. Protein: CASCRGTGPYEQYV.

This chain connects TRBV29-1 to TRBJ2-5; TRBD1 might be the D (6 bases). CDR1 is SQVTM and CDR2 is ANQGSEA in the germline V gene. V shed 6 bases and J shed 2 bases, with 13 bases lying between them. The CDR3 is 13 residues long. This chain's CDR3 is CSVGRDNQETQYF. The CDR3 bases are TGCAGCGTGGGCCGGGACAATCAAGAGACCCAGTACTTC.

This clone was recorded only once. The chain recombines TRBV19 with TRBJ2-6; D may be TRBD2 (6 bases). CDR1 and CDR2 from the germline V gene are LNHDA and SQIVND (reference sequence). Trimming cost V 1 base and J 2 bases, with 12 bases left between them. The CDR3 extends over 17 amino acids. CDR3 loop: CASSIGLVKTGANVLTF. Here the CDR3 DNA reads TGTGCCAGTAGTATAGGACTAGTCAAGACTGGGGCCAACGTCCTGACTTTC.

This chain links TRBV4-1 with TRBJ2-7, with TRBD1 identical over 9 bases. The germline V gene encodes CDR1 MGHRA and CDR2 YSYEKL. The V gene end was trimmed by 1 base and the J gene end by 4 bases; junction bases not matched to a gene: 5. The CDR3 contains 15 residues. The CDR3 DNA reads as TGCGCCAGCAGCCAAGGACAGGGGGGGAATTACGAGCAGTACTTC. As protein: CASSQGQGGNYEQYF.

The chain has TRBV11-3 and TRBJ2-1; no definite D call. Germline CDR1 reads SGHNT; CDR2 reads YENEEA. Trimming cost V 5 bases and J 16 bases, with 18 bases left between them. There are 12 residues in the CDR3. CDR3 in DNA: TGTGCCAGCAGCAAAGACTCGATTGAGGAATTCTTC. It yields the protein CASSKDSIEEFF.

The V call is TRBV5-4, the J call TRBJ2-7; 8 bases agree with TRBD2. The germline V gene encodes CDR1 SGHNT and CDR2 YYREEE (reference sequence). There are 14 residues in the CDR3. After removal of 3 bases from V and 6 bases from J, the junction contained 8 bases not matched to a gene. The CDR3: CASSSGLGSREQYV. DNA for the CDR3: TGTGCCAGCAGCTCGGGACTAGGGTCCCGCGAGCAGTACGTC.

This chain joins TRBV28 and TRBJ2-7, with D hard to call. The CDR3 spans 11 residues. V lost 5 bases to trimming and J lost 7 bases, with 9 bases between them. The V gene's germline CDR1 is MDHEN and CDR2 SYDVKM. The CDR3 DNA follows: TGTGCCAGCAGTAACCGCGGTGAGCAGTACTTC. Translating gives CASSNRGEQYF.